This T cell receptor beta chain is drawn from a study of T cell changes during pregnancy in multiple sclerosis (dated by TCRdb to the late 2010s). For the wider study: The study examined how the T cell repertoire changed over the course of pregnancy in women with multiple sclerosis.

V has 7 bases trimmed and J has 8 bases trimmed; junction bases matching no gene number 5. CDR1 and CDR2, per the germline V gene, are SQVTM and ANQGSEA. Spanning cysteine to phenylalanine, the CDR3 consists of 12 amino acids. Left in the record is the CDR3 DNA by itself, 36 bases read in frame from the first base. On this clone: Its antigen specificity is not known. It has no much larger one-base neighbor in the sample; base qualities were not kept.

Libraries came from the immunoSEQ multiplex PCR assay. What TCRdb holds here is the immuneACCESS table cut down to in-frame rearrangements. Part of the clones is not present; checked against another copy, under half of the missing clones reflect an unresolved V gene, and the others are unexplained. This sample gives 70,000 or so clones in total; 90% to 95% of them show up just once. Clones ranked in the top ten supply under 0.9% of the sample. The source was peripheral blood, collected in the third trimester of pregnancy. The TCR comes from a female donor in good health, enrolled as a control in a pregnancy study. Here the chain combines TRBV29-1 and TRBJ1-4, with 9 central nucleotides matching TRBD1. The CDR3 protein is CSGGTGREKLFF. The bases are TGCAGCGGCGGGACAGGGCGAGAAAAACTGTTTTTT.